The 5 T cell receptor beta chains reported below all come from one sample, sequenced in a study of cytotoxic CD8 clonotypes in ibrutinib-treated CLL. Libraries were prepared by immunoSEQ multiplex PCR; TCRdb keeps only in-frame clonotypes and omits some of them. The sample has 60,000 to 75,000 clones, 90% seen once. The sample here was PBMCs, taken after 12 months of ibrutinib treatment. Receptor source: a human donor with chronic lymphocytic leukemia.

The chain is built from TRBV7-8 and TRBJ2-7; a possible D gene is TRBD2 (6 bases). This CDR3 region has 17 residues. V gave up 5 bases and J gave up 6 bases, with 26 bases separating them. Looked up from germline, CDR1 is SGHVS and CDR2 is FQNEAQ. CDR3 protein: CASSRVLSSEVLVEQYF. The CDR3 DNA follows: TGTGCCAGCAGCCGGGTTTTATCTAGCGAGGTCTTAGTCGAGCAGTACTTC.

The CDR3 here is CASSGGTTDTQYF. CDR3 nucleotides: TGTGCCAGCAGTGGCGGGACTACGGATACGCAGTATTTT. The chain links TRBV6-4 to TRBJ2-3; 7 bases agree with TRBD2. CDR3 length: 13 residues. The germline V gene has CDR1 MRHNA and CDR2 SNTAGT. J gave up 6 bases and V 4 bases, and 4 bases lay outside the gene matches.

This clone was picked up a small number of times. The CDR3 coding sequence is TGCAGCGCGAATCGGGGTGCCTATGGCTACACCTTC. This gives the protein CSANRGAYGYTF. The V and J genes are TRBV29-1 and TRBJ1-2, with D hard to call. From germline, CDR1 is SQVTM and CDR2 ANQGSEA. The CDR3 sequence is 12 residues long. V lost 7 bases to trimming and J lost 4 bases, with 13 bases between them.

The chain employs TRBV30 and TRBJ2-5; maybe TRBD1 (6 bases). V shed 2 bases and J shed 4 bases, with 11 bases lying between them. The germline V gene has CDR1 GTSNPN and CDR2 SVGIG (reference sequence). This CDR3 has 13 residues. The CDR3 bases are TGTGCCTGGAGTCAGGGGTATTCAGAGACCCAGTACTTC. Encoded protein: CAWSQGYSETQYF.

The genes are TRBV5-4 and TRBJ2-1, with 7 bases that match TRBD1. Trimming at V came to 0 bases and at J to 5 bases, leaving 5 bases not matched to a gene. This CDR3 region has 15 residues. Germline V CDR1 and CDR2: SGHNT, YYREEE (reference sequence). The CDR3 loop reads CASSLESGGHNEQFF. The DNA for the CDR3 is TGTGCCAGCAGCTTGGAGTCAGGGGGACACAATGAGCAGTTCTTC.